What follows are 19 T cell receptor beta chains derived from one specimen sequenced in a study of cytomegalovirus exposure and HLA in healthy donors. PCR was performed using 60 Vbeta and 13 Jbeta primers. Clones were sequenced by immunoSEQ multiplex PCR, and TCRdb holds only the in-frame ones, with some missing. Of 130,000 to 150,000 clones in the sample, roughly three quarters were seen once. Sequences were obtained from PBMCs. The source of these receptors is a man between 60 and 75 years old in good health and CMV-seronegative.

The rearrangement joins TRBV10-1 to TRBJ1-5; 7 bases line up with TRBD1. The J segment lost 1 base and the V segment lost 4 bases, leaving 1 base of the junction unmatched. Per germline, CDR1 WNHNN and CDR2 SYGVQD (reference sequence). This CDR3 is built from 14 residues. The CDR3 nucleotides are TGCGCCAGCAGTGCACAGGGGAGCAATCAGCCCCAGCATTTT. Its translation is CASSAQGSNQPQHF.

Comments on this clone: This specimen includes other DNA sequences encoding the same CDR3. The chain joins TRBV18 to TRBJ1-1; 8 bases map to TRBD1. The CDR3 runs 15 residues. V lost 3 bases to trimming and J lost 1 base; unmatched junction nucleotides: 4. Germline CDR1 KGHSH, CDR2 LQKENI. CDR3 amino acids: CASSPLGQGNTEAFF. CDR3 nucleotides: TGTGCCAGCTCACCCCTTGGACAGGGGAACACTGAAGCTTTCTTT.

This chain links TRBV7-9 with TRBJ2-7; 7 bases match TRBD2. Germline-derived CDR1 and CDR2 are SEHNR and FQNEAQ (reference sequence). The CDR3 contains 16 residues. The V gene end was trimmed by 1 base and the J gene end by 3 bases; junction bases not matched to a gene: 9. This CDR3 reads CASSLDPPSGLYEQYF. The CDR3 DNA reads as TGTGCCAGCAGCTTAGATCCCCCTAGCGGTCTCTACGAGCAGTACTTC.

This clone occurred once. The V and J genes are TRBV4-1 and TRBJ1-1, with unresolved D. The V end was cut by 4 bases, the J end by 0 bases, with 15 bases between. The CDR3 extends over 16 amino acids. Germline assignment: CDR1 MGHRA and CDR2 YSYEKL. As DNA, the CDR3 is TGCGCCAGCAGCCTAGAGGGAGGGCGGCTGAACACTGAAGCTTTCTTT. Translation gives CASSLEGGRLNTEAFF.

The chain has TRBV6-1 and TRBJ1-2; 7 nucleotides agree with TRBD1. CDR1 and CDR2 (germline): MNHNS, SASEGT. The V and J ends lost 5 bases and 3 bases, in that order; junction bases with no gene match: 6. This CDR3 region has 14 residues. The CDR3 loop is CASSRDRVHYGYTF. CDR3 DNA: TGTGCCAGCAGTCGAGACAGGGTGCACTATGGCTACACCTTC.

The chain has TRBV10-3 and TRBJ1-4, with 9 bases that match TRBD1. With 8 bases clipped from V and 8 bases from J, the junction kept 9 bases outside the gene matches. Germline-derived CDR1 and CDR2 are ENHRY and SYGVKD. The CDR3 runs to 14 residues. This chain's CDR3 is CAISTDRGGEKLFF. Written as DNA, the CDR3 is TGTGCCATCTCCACCGACAGGGGGGGAGAAAAACTGTTTTTT.

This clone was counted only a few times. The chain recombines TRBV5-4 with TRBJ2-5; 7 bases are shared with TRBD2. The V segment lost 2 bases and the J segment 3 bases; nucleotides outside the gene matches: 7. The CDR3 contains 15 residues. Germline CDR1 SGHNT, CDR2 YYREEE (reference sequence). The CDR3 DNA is TGTGCCAGCAGCTTCCCTGGCGGGAGTGAAGAGACCCAGTACTTC. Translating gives CASSFPGGSEETQYF.

The CDR3 DNA is TGTGCCAGCACCATCCCGGACAGGGTTTCGACTGAAGCTTTCTTT. This translates into CASTIPDRVSTEAFF. The V gene is TRBV6-6, the J gene TRBJ1-1; 8 bases are a match to TRBD1. The CDR3 length is 15 residues. Per the germline V gene, CDR1 is MNHNY and CDR2 is SVGAGI (reference sequence). With V trimmed by 7 bases and J by 5 bases, 12 bases remained unmatched.

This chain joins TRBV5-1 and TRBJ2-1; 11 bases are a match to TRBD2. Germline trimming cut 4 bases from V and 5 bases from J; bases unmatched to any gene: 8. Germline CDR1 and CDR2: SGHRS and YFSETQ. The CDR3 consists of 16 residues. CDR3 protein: CASSPFTSGSDNEQFF. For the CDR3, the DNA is TGCGCCAGCAGCCCATTCACTAGCGGGAGTGACAATGAGCAGTTCTTC.

This CDR3 is CASSYSPPGGGETQYF. In DNA form, the CDR3 reads TGTGCCAGCAGCTACTCCCCCCCCGGGGGAGGGGAGACCCAGTACTTC. The chain links TRBV28 to TRBJ2-5; 7 nucleotides align to TRBD2. Germline trimming cut 6 bases from V and 5 bases from J; bases unmatched to any gene: 15. The germline V gene has CDR1 MDHEN and CDR2 SYDVKM. The CDR3 length is 16 residues.

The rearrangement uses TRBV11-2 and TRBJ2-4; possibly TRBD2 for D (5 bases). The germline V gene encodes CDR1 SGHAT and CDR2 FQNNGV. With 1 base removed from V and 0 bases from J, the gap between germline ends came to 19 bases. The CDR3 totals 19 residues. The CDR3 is CASSLAGISNIIAKNIQYF. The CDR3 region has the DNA TGTGCCAGCAGCTTAGCGGGAATCTCCAATATTATAGCCAAAAACATTCAGTACTTC.

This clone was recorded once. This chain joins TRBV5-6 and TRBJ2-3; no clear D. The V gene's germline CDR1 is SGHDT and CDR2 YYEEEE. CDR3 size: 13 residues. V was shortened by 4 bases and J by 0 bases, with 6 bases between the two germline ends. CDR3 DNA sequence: TGTGCCAGCAGCGCGTCTAGCACAGATACGCAGTATTTT. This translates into CASSASSTDTQYF.

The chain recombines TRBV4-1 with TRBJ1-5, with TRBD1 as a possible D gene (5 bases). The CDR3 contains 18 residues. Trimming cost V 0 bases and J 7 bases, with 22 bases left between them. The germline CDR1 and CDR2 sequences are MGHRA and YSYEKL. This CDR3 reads CASSQDLDPTVSRQPQHF. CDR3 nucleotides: TGCGCCAGCAGCCAAGATCTCGACCCGACAGTCTCAAGGCAGCCCCAGCATTTT.

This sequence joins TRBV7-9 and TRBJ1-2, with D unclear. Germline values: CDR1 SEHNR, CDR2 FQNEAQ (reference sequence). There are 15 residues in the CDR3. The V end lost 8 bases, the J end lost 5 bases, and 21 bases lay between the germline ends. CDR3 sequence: CASYLSSWGGYGYTF. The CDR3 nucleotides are TGTGCCAGCTACCTTAGCTCGTGGGGAGGGTATGGCTACACCTTC.

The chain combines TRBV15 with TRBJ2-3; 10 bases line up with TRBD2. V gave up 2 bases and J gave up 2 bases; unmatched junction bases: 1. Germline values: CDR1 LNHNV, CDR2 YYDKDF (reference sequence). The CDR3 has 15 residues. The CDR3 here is CATSRLAGDTDTQYF. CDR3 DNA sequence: TGTGCCACCAGCAGACTAGCGGGAGACACAGATACGCAGTATTTT. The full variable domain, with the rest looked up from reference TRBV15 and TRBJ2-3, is DAMVIQNPRYQVTQFGKPVTLSCSQTLNHNVMYWYQQKSSQAPKLLFHYYDKDFNNEADTPDNFQSRRPNTSFCFLDIRSPGLGDTAMYLCATSRLAGDTDTQYFGPGTRLTVL.

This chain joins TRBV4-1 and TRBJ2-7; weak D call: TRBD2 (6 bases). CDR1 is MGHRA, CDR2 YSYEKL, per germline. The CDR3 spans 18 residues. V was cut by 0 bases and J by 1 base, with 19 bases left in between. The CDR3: CASSQDPQVEGSSYEQYF. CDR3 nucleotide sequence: TGCGCCAGCAGCCAAGATCCCCAAGTGGAGGGATCGTCCTACGAGCAGTACTTC.

The CDR3 sequence: CASTRTGYGYTF. The CDR3 DNA reads TGTGCCAGCACCCGGACAGGATATGGCTACACCTTC. The V call is TRBV5-8, the J call TRBJ1-2, with 7 bases aligning to TRBD1. The CDR3 totals 12 residues. With 6 bases clipped from V and 5 bases from J, the junction kept 4 bases outside the gene matches. Germline V gene sequence: CDR1 SGHTS, CDR2 YDEGEE.

The CDR3 spells CASSPRTGVLWTEAFF. DNA of the CDR3: TGTGCCAGCAGCCCTCGCACAGGGGTCTTGTGGACTGAAGCTTTCTTT. The V gene is TRBV9, the J gene TRBJ1-1; 7 bases are shared with TRBD1. With V trimmed by 4 bases and J by 5 bases, 14 bases remained unmatched. Germline assignment: CDR1 SGDLS and CDR2 YYNGEE. There are 16 residues in the CDR3.

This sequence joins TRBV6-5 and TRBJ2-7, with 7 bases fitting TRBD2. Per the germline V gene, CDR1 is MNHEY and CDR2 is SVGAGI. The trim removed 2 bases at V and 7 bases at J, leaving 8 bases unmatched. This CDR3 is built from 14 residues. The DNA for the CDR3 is TGTGCCAGCAGTTACCCGGGGAGGGCGGGGGAGCAGTACTTC. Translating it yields CASSYPGRAGEQYF.